What follows are 4 T cell receptor beta chains derived from one specimen sequenced in a study of control samples from healthy donors and cancer patients. Repertoires were generated with immunoSEQ multiplex PCR, while TCRdb's copy carries only in-frame clones and drops some. This repertoire includes fewer than 200,000 clones. Material for sequencing was blood. These receptors were taken from a woman in her twenties or thirties in good health.

This chain uses TRBV4-1 with TRBJ1-2, with D uncertain. The germline CDR1 and CDR2 sequences are MGHRA and YSYEKL. There are 17 residues in the CDR3. Trimming removed 1 base at V and 4 bases at J, with 19 bases between. CDR3 in amino acids: CASSQVVMVPAGYGYTF. DNA of the CDR3: TGCGCCAGCAGCCAAGTTGTGATGGTCCCTGCGGGCTATGGCTACACCTTC.

The chain employs TRBV19 and TRBJ1-2, with TRBD1 matching 9 bases. CDR1 LNHDA and CDR2 SQIVND come from the germline V gene (reference sequence). The CDR3 runs 14 residues. The V gene end was trimmed by 2 bases and the J gene end by 8 bases; junction bases not matched to a gene: 6. For the CDR3, the DNA is TGTGCCAGTAGTATACGAAGGACAGGGGAAGGCTACACCTTC. Encoded protein: CASSIRRTGEGYTF.

Comments on this clone: The same CDR3 arises from other DNA sequences in this sample as well. V usage is TRBV4-2 and J usage is TRBJ1-2, with a weak D call TRBD1 (6 bases). V lost 1 base to trimming and J lost 8 bases, with 11 bases between them. Germline lookup yields CDR1 LGHNA and CDR2 YNFKEQ. The CDR3 runs 13 residues. CDR3 region: CASSQVSGGGYTF. In nucleotides, the CDR3 is TGTGCCAGCAGCCAAGTCTCGGGGGGCGGCTACACCTTC.

The chain is built from TRBV19 and TRBJ2-7, with 7 nucleotides matching TRBD1. This CDR3 comprises 13 residues. V trimming: 5 bases; J trimming: 2 bases; junction bases outside the gene matches: 3. CDR1 LNHDA and CDR2 SQIVND come from the germline V gene (reference sequence). The CDR3 DNA is TGTGCCAGTAGTGCGGACAGGACCTACGAGCAGTACTTC. Translation gives CASSADRTYEQYF.